Sequencing of this T cell receptor beta chain was carried out in a study of blood T cell repertoires in COVID-19. Study-wide context: Samples taken during acute and convalescent COVID-19 were collected in the United States, Italy and Spain. PBMCs, B-cell-depleted T cells, or T cells provided the cDNA or gDNA that made up the material.

Only in-frame clones appear in the TCRdb table, and some are missing; sequencing was by immunoSEQ multiplex PCR. The sample shows 160,000 or so clones, 80% to 90% of them seen only once. Germline-derived CDR1 and CDR2 are LGHNT and FRNRAP. Losses at the gene ends were 1 base for V and 0 bases for J; bases not matched to a gene: 2. CDR3 length: 16 residues. The rearrangement joins TRBV12-5 to TRBJ2-1, with 8 bases aligning to TRBD2. Source material: peripheral blood. The TCR comes from a woman between 40 and 50 years old with acute or convalescent COVID-19. Here the CDR3 DNA reads TGTGCTAGTGGTTTGGAGGCGGGGGGCTCCTACAATGAGCAGTTCTTC. Its protein product is CASGLEAGGSYNEQFF. The whole variable domain, filled in from reference TRBV12-5 and TRBJ2-1, reads DARVTQTPRHKVTEMGQEVTMRCQPILGHNTVFWYRQTMMQGLELLAYFRNRAPLDDSGMPKDRFSAEMPDATLATLKIQPSEPRDSAVYFCASGLEAGGSYNEQFFGPGTRLTVL.